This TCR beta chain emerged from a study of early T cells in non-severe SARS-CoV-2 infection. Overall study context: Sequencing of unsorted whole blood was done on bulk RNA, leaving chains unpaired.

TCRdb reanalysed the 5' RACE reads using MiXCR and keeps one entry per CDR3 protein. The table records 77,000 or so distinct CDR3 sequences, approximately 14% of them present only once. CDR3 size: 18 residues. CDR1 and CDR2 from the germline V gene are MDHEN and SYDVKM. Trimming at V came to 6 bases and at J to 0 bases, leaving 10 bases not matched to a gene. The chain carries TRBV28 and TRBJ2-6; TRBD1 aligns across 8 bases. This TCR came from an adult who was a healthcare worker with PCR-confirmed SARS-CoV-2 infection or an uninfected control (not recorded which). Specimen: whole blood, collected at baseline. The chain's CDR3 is CASSPEGQVPSGANVLTF. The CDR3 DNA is TGTGCCAGCAGCCCTGAGGGACAGGTCCCCTCTGGGGCCAACGTCCTGACTTTC.